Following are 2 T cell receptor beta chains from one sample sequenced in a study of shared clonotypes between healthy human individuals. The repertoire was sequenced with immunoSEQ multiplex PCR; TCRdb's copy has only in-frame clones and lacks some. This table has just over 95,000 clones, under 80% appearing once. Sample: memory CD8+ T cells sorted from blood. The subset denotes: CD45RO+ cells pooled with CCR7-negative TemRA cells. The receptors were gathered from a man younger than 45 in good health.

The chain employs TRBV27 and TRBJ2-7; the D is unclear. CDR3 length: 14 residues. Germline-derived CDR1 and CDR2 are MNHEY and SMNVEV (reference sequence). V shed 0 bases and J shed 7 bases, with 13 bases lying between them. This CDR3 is CASSLSGVSREQYF. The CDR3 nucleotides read TGTGCCAGCAGTTTATCGGGTGTTAGTCGGGAGCAGTACTTC.

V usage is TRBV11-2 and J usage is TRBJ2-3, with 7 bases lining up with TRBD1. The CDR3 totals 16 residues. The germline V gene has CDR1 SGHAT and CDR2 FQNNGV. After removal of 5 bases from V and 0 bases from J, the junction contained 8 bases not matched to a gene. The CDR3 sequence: CASSHQDRSSTDTQYF. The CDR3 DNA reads TGTGCCAGCAGCCACCAGGACAGGAGTAGCACAGATACGCAGTATTTT.